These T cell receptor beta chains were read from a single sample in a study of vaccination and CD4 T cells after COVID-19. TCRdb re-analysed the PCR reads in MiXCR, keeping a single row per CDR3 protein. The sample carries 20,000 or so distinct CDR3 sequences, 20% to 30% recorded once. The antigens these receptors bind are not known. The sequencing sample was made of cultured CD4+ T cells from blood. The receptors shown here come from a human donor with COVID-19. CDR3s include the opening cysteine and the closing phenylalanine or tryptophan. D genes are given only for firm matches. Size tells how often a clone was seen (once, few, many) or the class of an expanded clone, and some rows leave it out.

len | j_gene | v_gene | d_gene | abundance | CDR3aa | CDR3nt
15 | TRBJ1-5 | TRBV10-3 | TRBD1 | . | CAISMGQGASQPQHF | TGTGCCATCAGCATGGGACAGGGCGCATCTCAGCCCCAGCATTTT
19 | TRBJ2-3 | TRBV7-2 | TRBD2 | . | CASSPGLAGGGGLIGAQYF | TGTGCCAGCAGCCCGGGGCTAGCGGGGGGGGGAGGGTTGATTGGGGCGCAGTATTTT
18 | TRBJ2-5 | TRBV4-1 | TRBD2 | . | CASSQDSTSGGFGETQYF | TGCGCCAGCAGCCAAGATAGTACTAGCGGGGGGTTTGGGGAGACCCAGTACTTC
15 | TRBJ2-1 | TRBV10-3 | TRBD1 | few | CAISDGRGRFDEQFF | TGTGCCATCAGTGATGGCAGGGGGCGCTTCGATGAGCAGTTCTTC
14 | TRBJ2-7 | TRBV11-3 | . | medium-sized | CASSPETGNYEQYF | TGTGCCAGCAGCCCTGAGACAGGAAACTACGAGCAGTACTTC
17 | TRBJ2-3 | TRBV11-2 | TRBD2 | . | CASSSSQRGVGTDTQYF | TGTGCCAGCAGCTCGTCACAACGGGGGGTTGGCACAGATACGCAGTATTTT
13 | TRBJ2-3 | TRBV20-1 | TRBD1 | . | CSEEGTDTDTQYF | TGCAGTGAAGAGGGGACAGACACAGATACGCAGTATTTT
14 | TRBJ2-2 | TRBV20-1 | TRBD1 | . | CSARGQGYTGELFF | TGCAGTGCTAGGGGACAGGGGTACACCGGGGAGCTGTTTTTT
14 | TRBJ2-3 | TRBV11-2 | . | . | CASSLTHPTDTQYF | TGTGCCAGCAGCTTAACACATCCGACAGATACGCAGTATTTT
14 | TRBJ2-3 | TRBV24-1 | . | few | CATSDLRGTDTQYF | TGTGCCACCAGTGATTTGCGAGGGACAGATACGCAGTATTTT
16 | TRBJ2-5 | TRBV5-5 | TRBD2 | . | CASSLFGGGAGETQYF | TGTGCCAGCAGCTTGTTTGGCGGGGGGGCCGGAGAGACCCAGTACTTC
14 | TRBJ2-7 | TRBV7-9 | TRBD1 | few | CASSLASQGDEQYF | TGTGCCAGCAGCTTAGCGTCCCAGGGGGACGAGCAGTACTTC
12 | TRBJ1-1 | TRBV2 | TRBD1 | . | CASRPDRKEAFF | TGTGCCAGCAGACCGGACAGGAAAGAAGCTTTCTTT
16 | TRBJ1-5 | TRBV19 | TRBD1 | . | CASSIDGGGWNQPQHF | TGTGCCAGTAGTATAGATGGAGGGGGCTGGAATCAGCCCCAGCATTTT
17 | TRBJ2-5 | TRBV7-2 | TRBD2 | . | CASSPYFSGGIKETQYF | TGTGCCAGCAGCCCCTACTTTAGCGGGGGTATTAAGGAGACCCAGTACTTC
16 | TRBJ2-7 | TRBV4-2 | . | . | CASRAGGGGGVYEQYF | TGTGCCAGCCGCGCTGGGGGCGGAGGCGGGGTTTACGAGCAGTACTTC
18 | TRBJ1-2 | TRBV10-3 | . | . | CAISGTENSLRENYGYTF | TGTGCCATCAGTGGGACGGAGAACAGCCTCCGGGAAAACTATGGCTACACCTTC
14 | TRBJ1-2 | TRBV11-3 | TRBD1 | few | CASSLGTGLDGYTF | TGTGCCAGCAGCTTGGGGACAGGATTAGATGGCTACACCTTC
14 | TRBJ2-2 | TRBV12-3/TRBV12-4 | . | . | CAGSTRTNTGELFF | TGTGCCGGCAGTACCCGGACGAACACCGGGGAGCTGTTTTTT
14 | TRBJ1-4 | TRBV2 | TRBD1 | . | CASALNRGNEKLFF | TGTGCCAGCGCCCTTAACAGGGGAAATGAAAAACTGTTTTTT
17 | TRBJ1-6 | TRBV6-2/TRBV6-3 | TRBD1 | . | CASSYLTGTVNNSPLHF | TGTGCCAGCAGTTACCTGACCGGGACAGTTAATAATTCACCCCTCCACTTT
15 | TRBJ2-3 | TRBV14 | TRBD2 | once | CASSQDRASGDMQYF | TGTGCCAGCAGCCAAGATAGGGCTAGCGGAGATATGCAGTATTTT
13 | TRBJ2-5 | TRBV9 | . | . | CASSVDPTGTQYF | TGTGCCAGCAGCGTAGACCCGACCGGGACCCAGTACTTC
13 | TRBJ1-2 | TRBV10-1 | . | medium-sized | CASSRTGDYGYTF | TGCGCCAGCAGTCGAACGGGAGACTATGGCTACACCTTC
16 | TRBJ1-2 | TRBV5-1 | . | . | CASSLDPQESYYGYTF | TGCGCCAGCAGCTTGGATCCCCAGGAATCGTACTATGGCTACACCTTC
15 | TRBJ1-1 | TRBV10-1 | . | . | CASSPLGLGNTEAFF | TGCGCCAGCAGTCCCCTCGGATTGGGGAACACTGAAGCTTTCTTT
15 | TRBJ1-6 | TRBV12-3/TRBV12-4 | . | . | CASSYAGTLGSPLHF | TGTGCCAGCAGCTACGCCGGGACACTTGGTTCACCCCTCCACTTT
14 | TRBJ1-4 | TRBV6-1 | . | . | CASSLAGEGEKLFF | TGTGCCAGCAGCCTAGCCGGGGAGGGTGAAAAACTGTTTTTT
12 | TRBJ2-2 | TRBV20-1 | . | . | CSARDGPGELFF | TGCAGTGCTAGAGACGGGCCCGGGGAGCTGTTTTTT
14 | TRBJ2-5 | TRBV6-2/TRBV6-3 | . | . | CASSYRGAGEPQYF | TGTGCCAGCAGTTACCGCGGGGCCGGAGAGCCCCAGTACTTC
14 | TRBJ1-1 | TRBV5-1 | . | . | CASSLGGENTEAFF | TGCGCCAGCAGCCTTGGGGGCGAGAACACTGAAGCTTTCTTT
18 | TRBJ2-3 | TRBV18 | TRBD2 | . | CASSPLAGGGPGTDTQYF | TGTGCCAGCTCACCACTAGCGGGGGGGGGGCCCGGCACAGATACGCAGTATTTT
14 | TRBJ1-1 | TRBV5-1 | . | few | CASSSFDANTEAFF | TGCGCCAGCAGCTCGTTCGATGCTAACACTGAAGCTTTCTTT
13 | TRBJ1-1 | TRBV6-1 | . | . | CASCPELNTEAFF | TGTGCCAGCTGTCCCGAACTAAACACTGAAGCTTTCTTT
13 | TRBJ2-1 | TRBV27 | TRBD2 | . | CASSFTGLVGQFF | TGTGCCAGCAGTTTTACTGGACTAGTTGGGCAGTTCTTC
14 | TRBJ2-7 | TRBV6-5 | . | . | CASSYSSQVYEQYF | TGTGCCAGCAGTTACTCTTCGCAGGTCTACGAGCAGTACTTC
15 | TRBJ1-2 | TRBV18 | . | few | CASSPPGTEAYGYTF | TGTGCCAGCTCACCCCCCGGGACTGAGGCCTATGGCTACACCTTC
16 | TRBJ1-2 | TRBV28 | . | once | CASRSQGLGLNYGYTF | TGTGCCAGCAGATCTCAGGGGTTGGGACTTAACTATGGCTACACCTTC
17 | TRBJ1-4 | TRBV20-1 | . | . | CSATPGRTLLANEKLFF | TGCAGTGCTACCCCGGGACGGACTTTGCTCGCTAATGAAAAACTGTTTTTT
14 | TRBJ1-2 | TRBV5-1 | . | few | CASGSDSFAYGYTF | TGCGCCAGCGGATCGGACAGTTTCGCTTATGGCTACACCTTC
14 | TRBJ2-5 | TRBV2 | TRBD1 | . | CASTPDRGEETQYF | TGTGCCAGCACCCCGGACAGGGGAGAAGAGACCCAGTACTTC
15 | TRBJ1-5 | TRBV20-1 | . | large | CSARAPDRSNQPQHF | TGCAGTGCTAGAGCCCCTGACAGGAGCAATCAGCCCCAGCATTTT
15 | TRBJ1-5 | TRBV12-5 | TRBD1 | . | CASGLGQAGNQPQHF | TGTGCTAGTGGTCTGGGACAGGCGGGCAATCAGCCCCAGCATTTT
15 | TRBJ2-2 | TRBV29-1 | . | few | CSVEDRLLGTGELFF | TGCAGCGTTGAAGATAGACTCCTGGGGACCGGGGAGCTGTTTTTT
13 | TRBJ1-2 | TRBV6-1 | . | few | CASSGQRNYGYTF | TGTGCCAGCAGCGGACAGCGAAACTATGGCTACACCTTC
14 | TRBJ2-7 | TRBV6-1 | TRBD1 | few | CASRLGQTIYEQYF | TGTGCCAGCAGGTTGGGACAGACTATCTACGAGCAGTACTTC
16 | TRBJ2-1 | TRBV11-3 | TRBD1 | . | CASSPPDRGPYNEQFF | TGTGCCAGCAGCCCCCCGGACAGGGGGCCCTACAATGAGCAGTTCTTC
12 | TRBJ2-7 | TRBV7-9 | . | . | CASSLGSRVQYF | TGTGCCAGCAGCTTAGGTAGCAGAGTGCAGTACTTC
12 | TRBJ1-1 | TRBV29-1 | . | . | CSVMGSNTEAFF | TGCAGCGTGATGGGCTCGAACACTGAAGCTTTCTTT
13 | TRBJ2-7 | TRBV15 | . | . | CATSRVPNYEQYF | TGTGCCACCAGCAGAGTTCCCAACTACGAGCAGTACTTC
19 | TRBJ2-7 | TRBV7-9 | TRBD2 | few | CASSLAPSSGGYLSYEQYF | TGTGCCAGCAGCTTAGCGCCTTCTAGCGGGGGATACCTCTCCTACGAGCAGTACTTC
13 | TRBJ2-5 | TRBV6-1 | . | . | CASSGGSQETQYF | TGTGCCAGCAGTGGGGGCAGTCAAGAGACCCAGTACTTC
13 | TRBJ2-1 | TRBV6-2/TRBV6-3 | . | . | CASREVAGNEQFF | TGTGCCAGCAGAGAGGTAGCCGGCAATGAGCAGTTCTTC
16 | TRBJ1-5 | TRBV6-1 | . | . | CASSEAPRSGNQPQHF | TGTGCCAGCAGTGAAGCGCCCAGGTCAGGCAATCAGCCCCAGCATTTT
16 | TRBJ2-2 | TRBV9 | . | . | CASSVGGAGGTGELFF | TGTGCCAGCAGCGTCGGGGGCGCCGGGGGCACCGGGGAGCTGTTTTTT
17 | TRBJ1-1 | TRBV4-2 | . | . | CASSRSAGALTGSEAFF | TGTGCCAGCAGCCGATCCGCAGGGGCCTTGACGGGATCTGAAGCTTTCTTT
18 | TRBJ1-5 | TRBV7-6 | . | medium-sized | CASSLVGVEQGSNQPQHF | TGTGCCAGCAGCTTAGTGGGGGTGGAGCAGGGAAGCAATCAGCCCCAGCATTTT
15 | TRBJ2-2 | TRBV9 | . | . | CASSPVQAPTGELFF | TGTGCCAGCAGCCCCGTGCAGGCTCCCACCGGGGAGCTGTTTTTT